This T cell receptor beta chain is from a study of cytomegalovirus exposure and HLA in healthy donors. Findings of the study overall: Analyzed later, association rates of TCRs varied across HLA loci, with DRB1 most and HLA-C fewest. TCR beta chain V- and J-gene trimming was linked, in a later analysis, to a missense variant in DCLRE1C. Later analysis identified about 18,000 TCR beta sequences associated with HLA alleles, using a false discovery rate threshold of 0.05. According to reports, the classifier identified cytomegalovirus status with high specificity and sensitivity.

With 60 Vbeta and 13 Jbeta primers, the PCR was carried out. The repertoire was sequenced with immunoSEQ multiplex PCR; TCRdb's copy has only in-frame clones and lacks some. Altogether about 120,000 clones are present, about 86% being singletons, with the ten largest covering 3.9%. CDR3 size: 14 residues. Trimming left V 2 bases short and J 4 bases short, with 11 bases between. Germline CDR1 SGHTA, CDR2 FQGNSA. Comments on this clone: The antigen remains undetermined.

The gene calls are TRBV7-2 and TRBJ1-1, with D hard to call. The clonotype was recovered from a woman aged 25 to 45 in good health and CMV-seronegative. The sample taken for sequencing was PBMCs. CDR3 region: CASSLSGSSTEAFF. The CDR3 coding sequence is TGTGCCAGCAGCTTATCGGGGAGCTCCACTGAAGCTTTCTTT.